This T cell receptor (beta chain) was documented in a study of lymphopenia after photon versus proton radiotherapy. Produced via immunoSEQ multiplex PCR; TCRdb's table is partial and in-frame only. Here the sample spans some 30,000 clones, about 91% being singletons. Findings and limits, study-wide: Post-nadir diversity loss with photons came from oligoclonal expansion, particularly CD8+ Temra cells. Only patients who died were analyzed for survival; proton advantage is unproven. Proton therapy kept repertoires fairly stable, unlike photons, which gained effector/memory cells. Larger post-nadir TCR diversity loss correlated inversely with survival in deceased patients.

CDR1 and CDR2 from the germline V gene are SGHAT and FQNNGV. The CDR3 totals 14 residues. The ends were cut back, 5 bases at V and 4 bases at J, with 14 bases in the middle. Of note for this clone: Its antigen is still unknown.

The source of this sequence is a woman in her seventies with pancreatic cancer. Some clones in this sample may be carry-over from other donors' samples. Sequencing used peripheral blood, obtained from a patient treated with proton-based radiotherapy. This rearrangement joins TRBV11-2 to TRBJ1-1; no reliable D call. CDR3 in DNA: TGTGCCAGCAGCCCGCTAAGCGGTGGCACTGAAGCTTTCTTT. Residues: CASSPLSGGTEAFF.